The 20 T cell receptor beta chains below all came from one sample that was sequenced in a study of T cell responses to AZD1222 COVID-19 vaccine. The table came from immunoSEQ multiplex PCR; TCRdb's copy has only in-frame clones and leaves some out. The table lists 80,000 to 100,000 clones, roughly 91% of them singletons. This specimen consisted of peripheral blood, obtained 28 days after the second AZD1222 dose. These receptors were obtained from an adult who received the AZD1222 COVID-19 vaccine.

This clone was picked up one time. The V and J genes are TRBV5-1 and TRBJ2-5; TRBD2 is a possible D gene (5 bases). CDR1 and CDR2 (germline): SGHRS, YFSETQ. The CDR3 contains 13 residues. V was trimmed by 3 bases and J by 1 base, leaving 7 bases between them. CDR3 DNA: TGCGCCAGCAGCTCGGGGTTCCAAGAGACCCAGTACTTC. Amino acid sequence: CASSSGFQETQYF. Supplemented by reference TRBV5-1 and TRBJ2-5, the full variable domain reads KAGVTQTPRYLIKTRGQQVTLSCSPISGHRSVSWYQQTPGQGLQFLFEYFSETQRNKGNFPGRFSGRQFSNSRSEMNVSTLELGDSALYLCASSSGFQETQYFGPGTRLLVL.

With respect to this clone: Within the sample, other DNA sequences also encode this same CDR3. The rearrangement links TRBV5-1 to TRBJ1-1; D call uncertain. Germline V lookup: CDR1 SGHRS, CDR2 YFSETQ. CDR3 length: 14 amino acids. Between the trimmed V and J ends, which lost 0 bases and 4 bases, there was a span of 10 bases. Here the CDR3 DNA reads TGCGCCAGCAGCTTGGACGGCAGTGGCACTGAAGCTTTCTTT. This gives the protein CASSLDGSGTEAFF.

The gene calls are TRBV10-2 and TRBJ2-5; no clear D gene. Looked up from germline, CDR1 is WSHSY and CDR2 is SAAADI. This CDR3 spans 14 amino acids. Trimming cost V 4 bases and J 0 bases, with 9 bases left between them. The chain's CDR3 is CASSGQLYQETQYF. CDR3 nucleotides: TGCGCCAGCAGTGGACAACTGTACCAAGAGACCCAGTACTTC.

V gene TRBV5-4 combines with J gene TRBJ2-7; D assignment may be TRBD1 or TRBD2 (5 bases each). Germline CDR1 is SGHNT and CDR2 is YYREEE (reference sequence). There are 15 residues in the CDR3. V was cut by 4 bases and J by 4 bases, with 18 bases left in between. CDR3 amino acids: CASSPGTPRQYEQYF. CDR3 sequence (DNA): TGTGCCAGCAGCCCCGGGACCCCTCGACAATACGAGCAGTACTTC.

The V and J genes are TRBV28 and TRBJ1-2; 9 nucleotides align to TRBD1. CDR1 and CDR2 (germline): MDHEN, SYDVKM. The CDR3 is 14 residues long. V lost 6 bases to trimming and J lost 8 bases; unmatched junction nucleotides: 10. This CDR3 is CASREPQGAGGYTF. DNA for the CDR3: TGTGCCAGCAGGGAGCCACAGGGGGCAGGGGGCTACACCTTC.

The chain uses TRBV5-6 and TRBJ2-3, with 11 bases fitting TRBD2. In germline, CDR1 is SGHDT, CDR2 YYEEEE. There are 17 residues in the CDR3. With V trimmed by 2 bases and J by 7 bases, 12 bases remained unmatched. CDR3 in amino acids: CASSFRLAGPPVNTQYF. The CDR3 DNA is TGTGCCAGCAGCTTTCGACTAGCGGGGCCTCCCGTAAATACGCAGTATTTT.

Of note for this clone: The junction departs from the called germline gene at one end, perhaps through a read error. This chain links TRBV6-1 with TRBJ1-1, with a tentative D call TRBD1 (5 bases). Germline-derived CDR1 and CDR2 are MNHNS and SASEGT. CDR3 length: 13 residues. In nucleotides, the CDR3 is TGTGCCAGCAGGGAAGGGGTGAACACTGAAGCTTTCTTT. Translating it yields CASREGVNTEAFF.

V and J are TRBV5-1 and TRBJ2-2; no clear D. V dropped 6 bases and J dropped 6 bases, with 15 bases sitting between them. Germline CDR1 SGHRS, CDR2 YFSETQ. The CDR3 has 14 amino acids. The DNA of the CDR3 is TGCGCCAGCATTCCGGGCCCGACTCCCGGGGAGCTGTTTTTT. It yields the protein CASIPGPTPGELFF.

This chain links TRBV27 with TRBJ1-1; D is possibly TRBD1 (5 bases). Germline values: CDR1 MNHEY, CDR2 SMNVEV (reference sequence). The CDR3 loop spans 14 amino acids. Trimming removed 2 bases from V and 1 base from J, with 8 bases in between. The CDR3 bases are TGTGCCAGCAGTTTAGAGGGGAGGAACACTGAAGCTTTCTTT. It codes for CASSLEGRNTEAFF.

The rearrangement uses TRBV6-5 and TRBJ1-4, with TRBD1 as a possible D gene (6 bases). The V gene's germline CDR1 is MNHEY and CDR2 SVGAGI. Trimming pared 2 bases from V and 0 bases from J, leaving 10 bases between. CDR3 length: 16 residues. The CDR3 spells CASSYGQGTTNEKLFF. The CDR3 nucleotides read TGTGCCAGCAGTTACGGCCAGGGGACAACTAATGAAAAACTGTTTTTT.

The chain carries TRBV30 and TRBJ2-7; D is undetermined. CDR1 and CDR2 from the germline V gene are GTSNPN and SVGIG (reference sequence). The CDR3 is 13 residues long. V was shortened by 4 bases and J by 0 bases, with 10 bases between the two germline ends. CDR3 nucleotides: TGTGCCTGGAAAACACCGAGCTCCTACGAGCAGTACTTC. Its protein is CAWKTPSSYEQYF.

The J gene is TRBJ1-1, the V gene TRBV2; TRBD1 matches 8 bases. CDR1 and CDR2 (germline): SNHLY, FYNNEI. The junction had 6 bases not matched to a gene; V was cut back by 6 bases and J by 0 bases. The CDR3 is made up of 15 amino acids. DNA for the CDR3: TGTGCCAGCAGGAACAGGGGGTTTATGAACACTGAAGCTTTCTTT. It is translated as CASRNRGFMNTEAFF.

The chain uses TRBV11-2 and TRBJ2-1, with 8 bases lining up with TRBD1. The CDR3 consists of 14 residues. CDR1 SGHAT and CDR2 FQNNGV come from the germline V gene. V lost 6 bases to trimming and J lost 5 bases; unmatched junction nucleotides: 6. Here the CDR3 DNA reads TGTGCCAGCAGGGGACAGGCTATCGACAATGAGCAGTTCTTC. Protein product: CASRGQAIDNEQFF.

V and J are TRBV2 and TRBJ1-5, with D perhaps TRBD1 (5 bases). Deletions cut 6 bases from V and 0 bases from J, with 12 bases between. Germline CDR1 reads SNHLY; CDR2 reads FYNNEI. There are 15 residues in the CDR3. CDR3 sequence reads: CASSNQGASNQPQHF. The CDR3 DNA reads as TGTGCCAGCAGCAACCAGGGTGCTAGCAATCAGCCCCAGCATTTT.

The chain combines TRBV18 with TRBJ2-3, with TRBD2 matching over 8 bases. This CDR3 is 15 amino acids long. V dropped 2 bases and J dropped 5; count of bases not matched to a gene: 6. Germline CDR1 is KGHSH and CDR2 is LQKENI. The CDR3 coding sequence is TGTGCCAGCTCACCAATAGCGGGGAGGAGAGATACGCAGTATTTT. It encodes CASSPIAGRRDTQYF. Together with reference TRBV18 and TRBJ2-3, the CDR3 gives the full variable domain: NAGVMQNPRHLVRRRGQEARLRCSPMKGHSHVYWYRQLPEEGLKFMVYLQKENIIDESGMPKERFSAEFPKEGPSILRIQQVVRGDSAAYFCASSPIAGRRDTQYFGPGTRLTVL.

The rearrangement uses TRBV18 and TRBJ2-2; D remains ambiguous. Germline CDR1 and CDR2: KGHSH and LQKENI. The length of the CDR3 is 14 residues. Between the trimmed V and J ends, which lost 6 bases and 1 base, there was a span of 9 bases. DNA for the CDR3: TGTGCCAGCTCCCTAGGACGGAACACCGGGGAGCTGTTTTTT. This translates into CASSLGRNTGELFF. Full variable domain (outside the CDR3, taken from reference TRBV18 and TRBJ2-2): NAGVMQNPRHLVRRRGQEARLRCSPMKGHSHVYWYRQLPEEGLKFMVYLQKENIIDESGMPKERFSAEFPKEGPSILRIQQVVRGDSAAYFCASSLGRNTGELFFGEGSRLTVL.

The CDR3 DNA reads as TGTGCCAGCAGCTTAGTACTAGCGGGGGAGACCCAGTACTTC. Translating it yields CASSLVLAGETQYF. The rearrangement joins TRBV7-2 to TRBJ2-5; 10 bases agree with TRBD2. This CDR3 contains 14 residues. V dropped 1 base and J dropped 5; count of bases not matched to a gene: 1. Germline CDR1 reads SGHTA; CDR2 reads FQGNSA.

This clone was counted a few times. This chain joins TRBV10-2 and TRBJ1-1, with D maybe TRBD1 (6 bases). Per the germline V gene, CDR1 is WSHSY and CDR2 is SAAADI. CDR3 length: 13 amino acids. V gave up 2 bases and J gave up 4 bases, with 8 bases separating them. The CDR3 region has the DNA TGCGCCAGCAGTGAGCAGGGGACCACTGAAGCTTTCTTT. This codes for CASSEQGTTEAFF.

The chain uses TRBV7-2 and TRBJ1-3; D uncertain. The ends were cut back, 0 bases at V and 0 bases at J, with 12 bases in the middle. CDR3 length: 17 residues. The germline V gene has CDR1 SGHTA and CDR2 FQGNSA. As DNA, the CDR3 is TGTGCCAGCAGCTTAGCAGCCAGAGCCCTCTCTGGAAACACCATATATTTT. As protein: CASSLAARALSGNTIYF.

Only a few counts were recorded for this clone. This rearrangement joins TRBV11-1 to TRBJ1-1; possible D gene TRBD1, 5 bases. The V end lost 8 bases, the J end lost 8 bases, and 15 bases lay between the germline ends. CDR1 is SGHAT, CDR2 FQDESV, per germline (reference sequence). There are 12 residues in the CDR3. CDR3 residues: CASGERDSEAFF. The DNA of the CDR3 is TGTGCCAGCGGGGAACGAGACAGCGAAGCTTTCTTT.